This T cell receptor beta chain originates from a study of graft-versus-host responses after intestinal transplantation. At the level of the study: Recipients obtained multivisceral, liver-intestinal, or isolated intestinal transplants. Tacrolimus plus steroids were given to all recipients for about three years, preceded by anti-thymocyte globulin induction. Whole-study findings and limits: Those patients showing graft-donor T cell macrochimerism displayed high graft-versus-host to host-versus-graft clonal ratios in allografts.

Of note for this clone: Antigen unknown.

This table comes from immunoSEQ multiplex PCR, and its TCRdb copy is limited to in-frame clones, with some not included. In the table there are 60,000 to 90,000 clones, 90% of which are singletons. V gave up 5 bases and J gave up 2 bases, with 12 bases separating them. This CDR3 comprises 14 residues. Looked up from germline, CDR1 is MNHNS and CDR2 is SASEGT. This rearrangement joins TRBV6-1 to TRBJ1-1, with a tentative D call TRBD1 (6 bases). The source was unstimulated CD8+ T cells sorted from spleen or lymph node cells, collected before intestinal transplant. The source of this sequence is a human donor who received an intestinal transplant. The CDR3 is CASSWGHLNTEAFF. The CDR3 coding sequence is TGTGCCAGCAGTTGGGGACACCTTAACACTGAAGCTTTCTTT.